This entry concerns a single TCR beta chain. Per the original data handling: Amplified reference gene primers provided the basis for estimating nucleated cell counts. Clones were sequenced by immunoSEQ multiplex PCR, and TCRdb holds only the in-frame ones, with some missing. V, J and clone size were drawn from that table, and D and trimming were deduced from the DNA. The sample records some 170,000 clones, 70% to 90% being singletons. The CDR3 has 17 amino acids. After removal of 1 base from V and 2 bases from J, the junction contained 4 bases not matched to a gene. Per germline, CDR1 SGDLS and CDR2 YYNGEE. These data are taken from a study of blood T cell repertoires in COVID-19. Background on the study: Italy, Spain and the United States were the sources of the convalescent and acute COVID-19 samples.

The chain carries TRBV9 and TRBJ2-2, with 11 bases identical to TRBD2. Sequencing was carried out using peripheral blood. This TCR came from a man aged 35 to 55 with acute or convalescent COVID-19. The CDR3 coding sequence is TGTGCCAGCAGCGTAACTAGCGGGGGACTTAACACCGGGGAGCTGTTTTTT. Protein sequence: CASSVTSGGLNTGELFF.